This T cell receptor (beta chain) was recorded in a study of blood T cell repertoires in COVID-19. Across the whole study: Sites in the United States, Italy and Spain provided acute and convalescent COVID-19 samples. PBMCs, B-cell-depleted T cells, or T cells were the source of the cDNA or gDNA that made up the material.

This CDR3 is built from 13 residues. V was clipped by 3 bases and J by 4 bases, with 6 bases between them. Looked up from germline, CDR1 is SNHLY and CDR2 is FYNNEI. Original methodology: Amplification from reference gene primers served as the basis for estimated nucleated cell counts. The repertoire was sequenced with immunoSEQ multiplex PCR; TCRdb's copy has only in-frame clones and lacks some. V and J calls and clone size are copied from that table; D and trimming were computed from the DNA. The sample has approximately 440,000 clones, approximately 90% seen once. Material: PBMCs or T cells enriched from blood (not recorded which). The chain couples TRBV2 to TRBJ1-4, with no clear D. This TCR was sampled from a woman between 18 and 30 years old who had recovered from COVID-19. This chain's CDR3 is CASSERYNEKLFF. CDR3 coding DNA: TGTGCCAGCAGTGAGAGGTATAATGAAAAACTGTTTTTT.